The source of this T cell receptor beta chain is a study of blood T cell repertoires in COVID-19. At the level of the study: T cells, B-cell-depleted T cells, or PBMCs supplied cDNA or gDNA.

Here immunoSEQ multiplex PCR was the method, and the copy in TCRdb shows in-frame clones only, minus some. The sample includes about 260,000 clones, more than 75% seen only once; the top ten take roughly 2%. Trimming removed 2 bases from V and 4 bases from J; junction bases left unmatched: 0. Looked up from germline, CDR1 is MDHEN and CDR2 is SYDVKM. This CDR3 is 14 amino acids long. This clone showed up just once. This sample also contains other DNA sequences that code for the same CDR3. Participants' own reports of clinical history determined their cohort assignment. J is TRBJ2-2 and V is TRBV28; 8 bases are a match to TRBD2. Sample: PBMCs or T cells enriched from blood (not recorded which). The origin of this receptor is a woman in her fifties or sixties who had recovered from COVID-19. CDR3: CASSLAGGTGELFF. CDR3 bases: TGTGCCAGCAGTTTAGCGGGAGGCACCGGGGAGCTGTTTTTT.